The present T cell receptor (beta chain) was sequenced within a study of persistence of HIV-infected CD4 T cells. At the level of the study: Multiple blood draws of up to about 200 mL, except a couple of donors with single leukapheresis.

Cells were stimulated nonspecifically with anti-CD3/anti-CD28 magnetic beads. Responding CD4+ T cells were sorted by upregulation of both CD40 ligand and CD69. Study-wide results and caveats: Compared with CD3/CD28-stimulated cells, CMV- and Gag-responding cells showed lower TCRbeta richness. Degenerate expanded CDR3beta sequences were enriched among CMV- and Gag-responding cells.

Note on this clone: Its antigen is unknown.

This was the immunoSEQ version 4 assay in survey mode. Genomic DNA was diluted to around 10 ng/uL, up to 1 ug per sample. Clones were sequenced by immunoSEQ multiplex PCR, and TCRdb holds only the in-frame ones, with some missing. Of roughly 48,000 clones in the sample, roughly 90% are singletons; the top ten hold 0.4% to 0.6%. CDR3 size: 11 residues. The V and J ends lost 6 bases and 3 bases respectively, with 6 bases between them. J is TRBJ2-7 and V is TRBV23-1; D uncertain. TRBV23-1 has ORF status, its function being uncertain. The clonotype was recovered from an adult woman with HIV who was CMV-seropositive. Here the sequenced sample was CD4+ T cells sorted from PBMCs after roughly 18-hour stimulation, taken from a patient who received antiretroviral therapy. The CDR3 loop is CASRSNYEQYF. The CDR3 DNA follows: TGCGCCAGCAGATCTAACTACGAGCAGTACTTC.